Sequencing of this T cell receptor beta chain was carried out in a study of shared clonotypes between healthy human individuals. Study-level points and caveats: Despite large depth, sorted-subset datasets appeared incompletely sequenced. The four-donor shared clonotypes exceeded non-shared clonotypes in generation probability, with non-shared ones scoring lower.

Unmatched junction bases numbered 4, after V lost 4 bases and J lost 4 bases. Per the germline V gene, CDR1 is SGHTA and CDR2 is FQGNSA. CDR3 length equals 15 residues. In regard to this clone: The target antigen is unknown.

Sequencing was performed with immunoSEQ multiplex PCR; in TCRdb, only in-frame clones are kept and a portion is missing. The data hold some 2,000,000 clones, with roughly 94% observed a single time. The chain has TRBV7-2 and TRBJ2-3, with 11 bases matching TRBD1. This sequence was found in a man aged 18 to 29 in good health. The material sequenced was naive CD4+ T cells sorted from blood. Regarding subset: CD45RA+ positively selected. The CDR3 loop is CASSSGQGGADTQYF. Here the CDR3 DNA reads TGTGCCAGCAGCTCGGGACAGGGGGGTGCAGATACGCAGTATTTT. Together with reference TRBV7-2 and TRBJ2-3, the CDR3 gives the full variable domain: GAGVSQSPSNKVTEKGKDVELRCDPISGHTALYWYRQSLGQGLEFLIYFQGNSAPDKSGLPSDRFSAERTGGSVSTLTIQRTQQEDSAVYLCASSSGQGGADTQYFGPGTRLTVL.